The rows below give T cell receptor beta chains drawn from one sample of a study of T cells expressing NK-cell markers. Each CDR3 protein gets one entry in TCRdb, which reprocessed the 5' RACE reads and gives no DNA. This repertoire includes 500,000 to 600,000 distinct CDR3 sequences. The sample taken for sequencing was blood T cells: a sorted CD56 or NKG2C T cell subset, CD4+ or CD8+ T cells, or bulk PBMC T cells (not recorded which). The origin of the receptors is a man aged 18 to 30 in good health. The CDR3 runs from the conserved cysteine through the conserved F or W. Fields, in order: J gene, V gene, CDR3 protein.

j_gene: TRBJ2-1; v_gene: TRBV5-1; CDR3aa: CASSLAVGAYNEQFF
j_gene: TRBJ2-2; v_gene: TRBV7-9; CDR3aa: CASSLRGHRGNTGELFF
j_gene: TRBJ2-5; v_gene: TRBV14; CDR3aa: CASSQITGGEQETQYF
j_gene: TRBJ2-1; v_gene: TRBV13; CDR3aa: CASSSYTRAEQFF
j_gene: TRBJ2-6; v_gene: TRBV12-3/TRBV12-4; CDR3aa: CASSHRVRTRSSGANVLTF
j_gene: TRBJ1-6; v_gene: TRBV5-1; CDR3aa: CASTRTGGINSPLHF
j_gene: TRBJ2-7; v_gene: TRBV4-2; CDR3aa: CASSQEGDPGHEQYF
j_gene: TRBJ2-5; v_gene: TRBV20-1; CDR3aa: CSAYGLAGGRETQYF
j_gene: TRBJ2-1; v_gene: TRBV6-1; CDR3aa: CASKPGSGGVRNEQFF
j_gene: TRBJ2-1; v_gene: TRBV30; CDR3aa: CAWSAWTGRNNEQFF
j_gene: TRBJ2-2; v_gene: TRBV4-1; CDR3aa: CASSQSLGLAGTGELFF
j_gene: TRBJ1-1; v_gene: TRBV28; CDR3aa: CASSLYAGSDTEAFF
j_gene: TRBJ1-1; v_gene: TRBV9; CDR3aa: CASSPGGGTEAFF
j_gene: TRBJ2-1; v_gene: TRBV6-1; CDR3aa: CANTNPTLAGGNEQFF
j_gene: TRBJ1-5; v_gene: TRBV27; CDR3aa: CASRGGYSNQPQHF
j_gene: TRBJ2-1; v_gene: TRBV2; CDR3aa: CASSSLWGTGPEGEQFF
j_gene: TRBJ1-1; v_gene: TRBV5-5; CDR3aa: CASSKELNTEAFF
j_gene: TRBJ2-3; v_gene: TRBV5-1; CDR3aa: CASNLIGREGPDTQYF
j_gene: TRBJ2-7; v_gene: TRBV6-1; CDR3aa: CASRRTDGVSYEQYF
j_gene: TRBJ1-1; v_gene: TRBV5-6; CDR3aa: CASTYGREREAFF
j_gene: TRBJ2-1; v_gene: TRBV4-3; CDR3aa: CASTRDRGTGNEQFF
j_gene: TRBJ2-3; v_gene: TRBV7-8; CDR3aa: CASSFGQADTQYF
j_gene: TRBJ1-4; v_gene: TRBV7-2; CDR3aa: CASAAGGGGEKLFF
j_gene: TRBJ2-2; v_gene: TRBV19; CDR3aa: CASSRQARTGELFF
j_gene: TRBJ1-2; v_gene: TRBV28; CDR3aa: CASSLVSTGDPRGYTF
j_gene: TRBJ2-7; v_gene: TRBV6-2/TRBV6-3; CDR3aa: CASSSDLMRGKKYF
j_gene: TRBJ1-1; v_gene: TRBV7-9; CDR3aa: CASSLVQSRVPEAFF
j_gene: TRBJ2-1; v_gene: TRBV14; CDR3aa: CASSPLAGGPPDEQFF
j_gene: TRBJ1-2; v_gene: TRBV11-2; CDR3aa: CASSPNQGGGYTF
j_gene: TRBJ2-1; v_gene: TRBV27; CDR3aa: CASSPRTSGRPLDEQFF
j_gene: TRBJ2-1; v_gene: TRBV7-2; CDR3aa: CASSLAETTVSGTREFF
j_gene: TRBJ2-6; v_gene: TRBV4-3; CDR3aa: CASSHTTSSGANVLTF
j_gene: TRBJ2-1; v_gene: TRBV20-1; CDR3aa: CSAPIPGRPAGQFF
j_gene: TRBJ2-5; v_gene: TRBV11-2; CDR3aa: CASSFSRQQETQYF
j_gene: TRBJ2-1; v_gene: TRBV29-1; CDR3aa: CSGGGGRYNEQFF
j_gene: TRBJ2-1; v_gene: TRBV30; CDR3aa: CAWGLWVPDEQFF
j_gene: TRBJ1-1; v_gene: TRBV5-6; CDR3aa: CASRSDREAFF
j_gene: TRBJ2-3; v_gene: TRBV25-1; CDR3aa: CASVASVGDTQYF
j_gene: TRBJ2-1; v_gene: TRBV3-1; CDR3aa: CASSQDGASVNWFF
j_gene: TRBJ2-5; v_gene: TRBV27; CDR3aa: CASSFRSFANKETQYF
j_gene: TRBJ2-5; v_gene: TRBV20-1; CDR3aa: CSARDAFSAGGGETQYF
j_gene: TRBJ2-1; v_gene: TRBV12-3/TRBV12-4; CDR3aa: CASSFPGTGRWRELHNEQFF
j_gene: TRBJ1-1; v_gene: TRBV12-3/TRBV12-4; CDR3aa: CASLLRGHTEAFF
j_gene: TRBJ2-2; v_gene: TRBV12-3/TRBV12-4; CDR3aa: CAGSMGGTGELFF
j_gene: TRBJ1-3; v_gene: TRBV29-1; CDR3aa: CSVERPGYGGNTIYF